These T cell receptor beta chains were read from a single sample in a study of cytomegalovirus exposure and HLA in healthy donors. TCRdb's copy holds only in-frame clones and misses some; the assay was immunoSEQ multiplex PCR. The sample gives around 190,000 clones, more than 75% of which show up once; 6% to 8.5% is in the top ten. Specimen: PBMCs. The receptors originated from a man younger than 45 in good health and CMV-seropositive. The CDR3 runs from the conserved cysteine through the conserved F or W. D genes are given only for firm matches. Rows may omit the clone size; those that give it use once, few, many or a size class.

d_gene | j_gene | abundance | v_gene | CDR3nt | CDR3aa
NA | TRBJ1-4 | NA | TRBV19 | TGTGCCAGTACCTCCCCGGCCACTAATGAAAAACTGTTTTTT | CASTSPATNEKLFF
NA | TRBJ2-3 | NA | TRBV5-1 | TGCGCCAGCAGCTTCAACCCAGATACGCAGTATTTT | CASSFNPDTQYF
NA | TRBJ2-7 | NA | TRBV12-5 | TGTGCTAGTGGTTCCGGTGGCAACGAGCAGTACTTC | CASGSGGNEQYF
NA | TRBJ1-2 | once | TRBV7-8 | TGTGCCAGCAGCTTAGAGGGTGCTAACTATGGCTACACCTTC | CASSLEGANYGYTF
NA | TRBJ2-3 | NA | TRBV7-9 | TGTGCCAGCAGCCCCACGACAGGAATTTTCACAGATACGCAGTATTTT | CASSPTTGIFTDTQYF
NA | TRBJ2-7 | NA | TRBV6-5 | TGTGCCTCCCAAGGGCAGACCTACGAGCAGTACTTC | CASQGQTYEQYF
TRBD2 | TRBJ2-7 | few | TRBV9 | TGTGCCAGCAGCGTATCCGAAGGACTAGGGTCGAACGAGCAGTACTTC | CASSVSEGLGSNEQYF
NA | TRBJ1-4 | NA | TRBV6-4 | TGTGCCAGCAGTGCCAGCCACCAGAGCAAACTGTTTTTT | CASSASHQSKLFF
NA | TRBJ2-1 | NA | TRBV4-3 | TGCGCCAGCAGCCAAGAGTTGGGGGCCCACAATGAGCAGTTCTTC | CASSQELGAHNEQFF
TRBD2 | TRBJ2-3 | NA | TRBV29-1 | TGCAGCGTCCCGGTGGGAGGGGTTGGAAATACGCAGTATTTT | CSVPVGGVGNTQYF
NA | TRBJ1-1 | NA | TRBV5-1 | TGCGCCAGCAGCTTGTTTGACCCGGGAATGAACACTGAAGCTTTCTTT | CASSLFDPGMNTEAFF
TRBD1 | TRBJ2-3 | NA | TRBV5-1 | TGCGCCAGCAGCCCGGGGACAGGGGGCACAGATACGCAGTATTTT | CASSPGTGGTDTQYF
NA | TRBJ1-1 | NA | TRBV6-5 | TGTGCCAGCAGTTCCTTCCGACAAGAGGGCGAAAATGAAGCTTTCTTT | CASSSFRQEGENEAFF
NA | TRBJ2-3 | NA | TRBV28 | TGTGCCAGCAGTCCCCCCCCCACAGATACGCAGTATTTT | CASSPPPTDTQYF
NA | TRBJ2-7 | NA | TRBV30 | TGTGCCTGGAGTGCTTCGCCGGAAGAGCAGTACTTC | CAWSASPEEQYF
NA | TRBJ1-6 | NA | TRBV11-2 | TGTGCCAGCAGCCCCCCATGGGGTCCGACTAAACCCCTCCACTTT | CASSPPWGPTKPLHF
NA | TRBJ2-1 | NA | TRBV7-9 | TGTGCCAGCAGCTTGCCCTACCCTTACAATGAGCAGTTCTTC | CASSLPYPYNEQFF
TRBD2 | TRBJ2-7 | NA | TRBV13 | TGTGCCAGCAGCTCCGGGACGGGAGGCTACGAGCAGTACTTC | CASSSGTGGYEQYF
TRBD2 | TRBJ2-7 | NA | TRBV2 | TGTGCCAGCAGCAACCAGACTAGCGGATACTCCTACGAGCAGTACTTC | CASSNQTSGYSYEQYF
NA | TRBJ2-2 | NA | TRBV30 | TGTGCCTGGAGTACAGGGTTCACCGGGGAGCTGTTTTTT | CAWSTGFTGELFF
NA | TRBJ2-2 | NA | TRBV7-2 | TGTGCCAGCAGCTCCCCTGGCCCCGGGGAGCTGTTTTTT | CASSSPGPGELFF
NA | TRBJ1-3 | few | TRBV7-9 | TGTGCCAGCAGCTTAGCCTCTGGAAACACCATATATTTT | CASSLASGNTIYF
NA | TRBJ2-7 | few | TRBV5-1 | TGCGCCAGCAGCTTGGGTGGGGGCTACGAGCAGTACTTC | CASSLGGGYEQYF
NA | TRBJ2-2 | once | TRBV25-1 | TGTGCCAGCAGTGAATATGCCGGGGAGCTGTTTTTT | CASSEYAGELFF
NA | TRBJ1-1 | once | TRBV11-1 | TGTGCCAGCAGCTTACAAGTCGGCACAGGCTCGAACACTGAAGCTTTCTTT | CASSLQVGTGSNTEAFF
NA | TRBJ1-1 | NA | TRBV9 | TGTGCCAGCAGCGTGAGAGGGATTGGTGAAGCTTTCTTT | CASSVRGIGEAFF
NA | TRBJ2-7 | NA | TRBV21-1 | TGTGCCAGCAAATCCACCGAAGGGCTTCACTACGAGCAGTACTTC | CASKSTEGLHYEQYF
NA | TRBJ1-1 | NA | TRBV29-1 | TGCAGCAATAGCAATCCTGACCGTTTGAATGAAGCTTTCTTT | CSNSNPDRLNEAFF
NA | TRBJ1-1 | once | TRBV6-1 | TGTGCCAGAGACAGAACCAAATTTATGAACACTGAAGCTTTCTTT | CARDRTKFMNTEAFF
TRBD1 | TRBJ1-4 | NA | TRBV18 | TGTGCCAGCTCACCACCCGACAGGGGTGGGGGTGAAAAACTGTTTTTT | CASSPPDRGGGEKLFF
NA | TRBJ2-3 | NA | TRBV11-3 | TGTGCCAGCAGCTTAGAGTCAGATACGCAGTATTTT | CASSLESDTQYF
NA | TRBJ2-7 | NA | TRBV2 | TGTGCCAGCAGGGGGGGTCTTAGAGAGCAGTACTTC | CASRGGLREQYF
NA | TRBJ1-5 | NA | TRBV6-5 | TGTGCCAGCAGTTACTCGGGGGATCAGCCCCAGCATTTT | CASSYSGDQPQHF
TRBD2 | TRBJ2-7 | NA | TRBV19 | TGTGCCAGTAGTATGGGGACTAGCGGCTTCTACGAGCAGTACTTC | CASSMGTSGFYEQYF
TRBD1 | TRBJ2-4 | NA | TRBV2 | TGTGCCAGCAGGGGACAGGGAAACCATAACATTCAGTACTTC | CASRGQGNHNIQYF
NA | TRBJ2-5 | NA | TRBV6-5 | TGTGCCAGCAGACCTGAGAGGGTTCCCGCTGAGACCCAGTACTTC | CASRPERVPAETQYF
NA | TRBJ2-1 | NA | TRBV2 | TGTGCCAGCAGTGAGGCGGGAAATGAGCAGTTCTTC | CASSEAGNEQFF